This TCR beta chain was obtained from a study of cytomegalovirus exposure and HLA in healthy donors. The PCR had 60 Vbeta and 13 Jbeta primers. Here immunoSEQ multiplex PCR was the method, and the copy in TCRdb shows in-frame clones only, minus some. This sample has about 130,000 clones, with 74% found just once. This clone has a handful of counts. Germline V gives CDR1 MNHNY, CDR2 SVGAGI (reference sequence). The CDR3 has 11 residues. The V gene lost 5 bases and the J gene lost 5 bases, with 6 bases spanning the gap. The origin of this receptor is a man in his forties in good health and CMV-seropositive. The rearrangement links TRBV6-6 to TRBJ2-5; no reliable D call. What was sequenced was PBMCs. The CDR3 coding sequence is TGTGCCAGCAGTCAGGCGGAGACCCAGTACTTC. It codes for CASSQAETQYF.